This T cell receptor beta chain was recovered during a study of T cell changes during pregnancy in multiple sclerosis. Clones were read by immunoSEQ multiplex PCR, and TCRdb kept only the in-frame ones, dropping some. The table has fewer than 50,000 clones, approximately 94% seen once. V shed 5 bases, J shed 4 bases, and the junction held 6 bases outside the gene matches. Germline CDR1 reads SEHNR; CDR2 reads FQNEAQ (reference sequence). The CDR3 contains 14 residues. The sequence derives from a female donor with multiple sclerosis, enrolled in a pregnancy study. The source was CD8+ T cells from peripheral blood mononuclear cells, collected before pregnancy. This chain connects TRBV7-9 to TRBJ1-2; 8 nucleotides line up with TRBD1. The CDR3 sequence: CASSPSDRVYGYTF. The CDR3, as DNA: TGTGCCAGCAGCCCGTCGGACAGGGTCTATGGCTACACCTTC. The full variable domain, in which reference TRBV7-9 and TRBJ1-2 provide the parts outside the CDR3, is DTGVSQNPRHKITKRGQNVTFRCDPISEHNRLYWYRQTLGQGPEFLTYFQNEAQLEKSRLLSDRFSAERPKGSFSTLEIQRTEQGDSAMYLCASSPSDRVYGYTFGSGTRLTVV.